The present TCR beta chain was sequenced within a study of long-term antiretroviral therapy in people with HIV. General observations from the study: Clones that had undergone expansion before ART prevailed in the repertoire throughout all time points. Controls had broader CDR3 length ranges than HIV repertoires did. Investigators report no available data on ART adherence, viral resistance or therapy changes.

In the case of this clone: Its target is not known.

The study drew at least one pre-ART and at least two post-ART PBMC samples from every donor. The assay, immunoSEQ v3.0, was run at survey level. Clones were sequenced by immunoSEQ multiplex PCR, and TCRdb holds only the in-frame ones, with some missing. The table has some 31,000 clones, around 80% seen once. The CDR3 covers 15 residues. Per germline, CDR1 MNHNY and CDR2 SVGAGI (reference sequence). Losses at the gene ends were 7 bases for V and 0 bases for J; bases not matched to a gene: 7. This receptor was obtained from a woman between 45 and 65 years old with HIV. The sample in question was unsorted PBMCs, obtained 3.1 years after starting antiretroviral therapy. The V call is TRBV6-6, the J call TRBJ2-7; the match to TRBD1 covers 9 bases. CDR3 bases: TGTGCCAGCACTCCTTGGGACAGGGTCTCCTACGAGCAGTACGTC. Amino acids: CASTPWDRVSYEQYV.